This T cell receptor beta chain is drawn from a study of blood T cell repertoires in COVID-19. The overall study: The United States, Italy and Spain provided the acute and convalescent COVID-19 samples. PBMCs, B-cell-depleted T cells, or T cells provided the cDNA or gDNA that made up the material.

This clone was observed once. The germline V gene encodes CDR1 LGHDT and CDR2 YNNKEL (reference sequence). There are 15 residues in the CDR3. The V gene lost 0 bases and the J gene lost 2 bases, with 9 bases spanning the gap. Authors' processing steps: Amplification with reference gene primers provided the estimates of nucleated cell counts. Profiling relied on immunoSEQ multiplex PCR, and the TCRdb table lists in-frame clones only, not all of them. V, J and clone size were drawn from that table, and D and trimming were deduced from the DNA. In the table there are roughly 100,000 clones, approximately 86% of which are singletons.

The V call is TRBV3-1 (or the pseudogene TRBV3-2), the J call TRBJ2-3; no reliable D call. The source of this sequence is an elderly woman with acute or convalescent COVID-19. The sequenced sample was peripheral blood. Here the CDR3 DNA reads TGTGCCAGCAGCCAAGATCGAGGTTTCACAGATACGCAGTATTTT. Protein: CASSQDRGFTDTQYF.